Listed here is a single TCR beta chain. Its target is unknown. The CDR3 sequence is 18 residues long. The V end was cut by 4 bases, the J end by 6 bases, with 25 bases between. The data were obtained in a study of blood T cells in healthy people across ages. Study-level points and caveats: Roughly linear declines in TCR beta diversity per million T cells occurred with age.

It was 8 to 10 milliliters of peripheral blood that were drawn from each donor. Then a second PCR, running about 6 to 12 cycles, was carried out with a sample-barcoded 5' primer and a J-beta primer mix. TCRdb itself ran the 5' RACE reads through MiXCR, one entry per CDR3 protein. The sample carries about 800,000 distinct CDR3 sequences, 25% recorded once. The sample was also reused in another study, on T cells of mothers and their children. As that report states: The donors comprised a handful of children and their three healthy Caucasian mothers. Random nucleotides (2-4) and sample barcodes were added by the M1S primer used in the second PCR.

Source material: blood. The sequence was obtained from a boy aged 5 to 17 in good health. The V and J genes are TRBV12-3 or TRBV12-4 and TRBJ2-4; TRBD1 or TRBD2 may be the D gene (7 bases each). CDR3 DNA sequence: TGTGCCAGCAGTTCCCAGCGGACCCAGGGGGGGGGTGGAAACATTCAGTACTTC. This encodes CASSSQRTQGGGGNIQYF.